A selection of T cell receptor beta chains follows, all from one sample in a study of blood T cell repertoires in COVID-19. Here immunoSEQ multiplex PCR was the method, and the copy in TCRdb shows in-frame clones only, minus some. The sample has 60,000 or so clones, 70% to 90% seen once. Sequencing input: peripheral blood. The receptors here all came from a woman in her sixties or seventies with active COVID-19. CDR3s include the opening cysteine and the closing phenylalanine or tryptophan. The order of the fields is CDR3 protein, CDR3 DNA, CDR3 length, J gene, clone size, V gene, D gene. The D gene is left open where the match is weak. Clone size is not always given. Where it is, it says once, few, many or a class for expanded clones.

CASSIDRSSYNEQFF | TGTGCCAGCAGCATCGACCGGAGCTCCTACAATGAGCAGTTCTTC | 15 | TRBJ2-1 | - | TRBV5-8 | -
CASRGQGYGYTF | TGTGCCAGCAGGGGACAGGGTTATGGCTACACCTTC | 12 | TRBJ1-2 | - | TRBV5-8 | TRBD1
CASSVDLRSEQFF | TGTGCCAGCAGCGTAGATCTGAGAAGTGAGCAGTTCTTC | 13 | TRBJ2-1 | - | TRBV9 | -
CASSQKEGQPQHF | TGTGCCAGCAGCCAGAAAGAGGGTCAGCCCCAGCATTTT | 13 | TRBJ1-5 | - | TRBV4-2 | -
CASSQVGRDYGYTF | TGCGCCAGCAGCCAAGTTGGGAGGGACTATGGCTACACCTTC | 14 | TRBJ1-2 | - | TRBV4-1 | -
CASSRPSGRDPYEQYF | TGCGCCAGCAGCCGGCCCAGTGGGAGGGATCCCTACGAGCAGTACTTC | 16 | TRBJ2-7 | few | TRBV5-1 | TRBD2
CASSRGTGGDTIYF | TGTGCCAGCAGCCGGGGGACAGGCGGGGACACCATATATTTT | 14 | TRBJ1-3 | few | TRBV7-3 | TRBD1
CASSHLAVPYEQYF | TGTGCCAGCAGCCACCTAGCGGTTCCCTACGAGCAGTACTTC | 14 | TRBJ2-7 | - | TRBV11-2 | TRBD2
CSVVVAGDGTQYF | TGCAGCGTTGTTGTAGCGGGAGATGGTACGCAGTATTTT | 13 | TRBJ2-3 | - | TRBV29-1 | TRBD2
CASSPQRATNEQFF | TGTGCCAGCTCACCACAACGAGCGACCAATGAGCAGTTCTTC | 14 | TRBJ2-1 | once | TRBV18 | -
CASSPGQEYNQPQHF | TGTGCCAGCAGCCCAGGACAGGAGTATAATCAGCCCCAGCATTTT | 15 | TRBJ1-5 | - | TRBV7-8 | TRBD1
CASSSGATRNTQYF | TGTGCCAGCAGTTCAGGGGCCACTCGGAATACGCAGTATTTT | 14 | TRBJ2-3 | once | TRBV28 | -
CASSQAFSGRGHEQFF | TGTGCCAGCAGCCAAGCCTTTAGCGGGAGGGGGCATGAGCAGTTCTTC | 16 | TRBJ2-1 | - | TRBV4-2 | TRBD2
CASRYSGSGNEQFF | TGTGCCAGCAGGTATAGCGGGAGCGGGAATGAGCAGTTCTTC | 14 | TRBJ2-1 | - | TRBV28 | TRBD2
CATSGEGLRADTQYF | TGTGCCACCAGTGGGGAGGGTCTAAGGGCAGATACGCAGTATTTT | 15 | TRBJ2-3 | - | TRBV24-1 | TRBD2
CASSLVAGFYEQYF | TGTGCCAGCAGCTTGGTGGCAGGTTTCTACGAGCAGTACTTC | 14 | TRBJ2-7 | - | TRBV5-5 | -
CASSLDSQARFF | TGTGCCAGCAGTCTAGACTCGCAAGCGCGGTTCTTC | 12 | TRBJ2-1 | - | TRBV9 | -
CASMARGSGANVLTF | TGTGCCAGTATGGCAAGAGGCTCTGGGGCCAACGTCCTGACTTTC | 15 | TRBJ2-6 | - | TRBV19 | -
CASSSVDVGGYGYTF | TGCGCCAGCAGCTCCGTGGATGTGGGGGGCTATGGCTACACCTTC | 15 | TRBJ1-2 | once | TRBV5-1 | -
CASSAAPRGKWEQFF | TGTGCCAGCAGCGCGGCCCCCAGGGGAAAATGGGAGCAGTTCTTC | 15 | TRBJ2-1 | - | TRBV7-7 | -
CAISLAGDTDTQYF | TGTGCCATATCGCTAGCGGGGGACACAGATACGCAGTATTTT | 14 | TRBJ2-3 | - | TRBV9 | TRBD2
CASSLQDRGQDEQFF | TGTGCCAGCAGCCTGCAGGACAGGGGGCAGGATGAGCAGTTCTTC | 15 | TRBJ2-1 | - | TRBV7-9 | TRBD1
CAISLGLAEGDTQYF | TGTGCCATCAGCTTGGGACTAGCGGAAGGGGATACGCAGTATTTT | 15 | TRBJ2-3 | - | TRBV10-3 | TRBD2
CASFSLGGSQETQYF | TGTGCCAGCTTCTCTCTAGGGGGCAGCCAAGAGACCCAGTACTTC | 15 | TRBJ2-5 | - | TRBV6-5 | TRBD1
CASSLLTGQTEAFF | TGTGCCAGCAGCTTATTAACAGGGCAAACTGAAGCTTTCTTT | 14 | TRBJ1-1 | - | TRBV7-9 | -
CASSQDRSGSSYEQYF | TGCGCCAGCAGCCAAGATCGATCGGGAAGCTCCTACGAGCAGTACTTC | 16 | TRBJ2-7 | - | TRBV4-1 | -
CASSSLGLAGAPGTGELFF | TGTGCCAGCAGTTCCCTAGGACTAGCGGGAGCGCCGGGCACCGGGGAGCTGTTTTTT | 19 | TRBJ2-2 | - | TRBV28 | TRBD2
CASSFSSYNEQFF | TGTGCCAGCAGCTTCAGCTCCTACAATGAGCAGTTCTTC | 13 | TRBJ2-1 | - | TRBV7-2 | -
CASSLYSKNTGELFF | TGTGCCAGCAGCTTGTACAGTAAGAACACCGGGGAGCTGTTTTTT | 15 | TRBJ2-2 | - | TRBV5-6 | -
CATSDSDSPPNEQFF | TGTGCCACCAGTGATTCGGACTCTCCTCCGAATGAGCAGTTCTTC | 15 | TRBJ2-1 | - | TRBV24-1 | -